This TCR beta chain was retrieved from a study of blood T cell repertoires in COVID-19. Study as a whole: COVID-19 samples from acute and convalescent phases originated in the United States, Italy and Spain. Sources were T cells, B-cell-depleted T cells, or PBMCs; the material itself was cDNA or gDNA.

Sequenced by immunoSEQ multiplex PCR; TCRdb stores in-frame clones only, minus some. Here the sample spans 220,000 or so clones, approximately 80% being singletons. The germline gives CDR1 MDHEN, CDR2 SYDVKM. The CDR3 sequence is 14 residues long. With 8 bases removed from V and 5 bases from J, the gap between germline ends came to 16 bases. The V call is TRBV28, the J call TRBJ1-5; D is possibly TRBD1 (5 bases). Sequenced material: peripheral blood. The receptor comes from a man aged 25 to 40 with active or convalescent COVID-19. The CDR3 loop reads CASEPPQGYQPQHF. The CDR3 region has the DNA TGTGCCAGCGAACCGCCCCAGGGATATCAGCCCCAGCATTTT. Full variable domain (missing parts from reference TRBV28 and TRBJ1-5): DVKVTQSSRYLVKRTGEKVFLECVQDMDHENMFWYRQDPGLGLRLIYFSYDVKMKEKGDIPEGYSVSREKKERFSLILESASTNQTSMYLCASEPPQGYQPQHFGDGTRLSIL.